This T cell receptor beta chain is from a study of blood T cell repertoires in COVID-19. CDR3 size: 12 residues. Trimming removed 6 bases from V and 11 bases from J, with 14 bases in between. Produced via immunoSEQ multiplex PCR; TCRdb's table is partial and in-frame only. The sample has 180,000 or so clones, around 87% seen once. The origin of this receptor is a middle-aged man with active or convalescent COVID-19. The chain couples TRBV12-3 or TRBV12-4 to TRBJ2-1; D ambiguous. Material for sequencing was peripheral blood. For the CDR3, the DNA is TGTGCCAGCAGCCTCACTCCTTCGCAGCAGTTCTTC. Its protein product is CASSLTPSQQFF.